Following are 15 T cell receptor beta chains from one sample sequenced in a study of blood T cell repertoires in COVID-19. Some clones are missing from TCRdb's copy, which holds only in-frame ones; the method was immunoSEQ multiplex PCR. The data show just under 150,000 clones, with roughly 87% seen just once and 0.95% held by the top ten. The sequencing input was peripheral blood. The receptors derive from a woman in her 50s with acute or convalescent COVID-19.

The chain uses TRBV3-1 (or the pseudogene TRBV3-2) and TRBJ2-3; D is undetermined. CDR3 length: 14 residues. V dropped 4 bases and J dropped 6 bases, with 14 bases sitting between them. Germline V gene lookup returns CDR1 LGHDT and CDR2 YNNKEL (reference sequence). CDR3 amino acids: CASSPPFSWDTQYF. CDR3 bases: TGTGCCAGCAGCCCCCCGTTTAGCTGGGATACGCAGTATTTT.

This rearrangement joins TRBV30 to TRBJ1-2; 8 nucleotides align to TRBD1. This CDR3 spans 14 amino acids. V gave up 0 bases and J gave up 6 bases; unmatched junction bases: 6. Germline V lookup: CDR1 GTSNPN, CDR2 SVGIG (reference sequence). CDR3 DNA: TGTGCCTGGAGTGTACTATCAGGGGGCAATGGCTACACCTTC. The encoded protein is CAWSVLSGGNGYTF.

V usage is TRBV7-9 and J usage is TRBJ2-7; D is perhaps TRBD2 (7 bases). Trimming shortened V by 1 base and J by 2 bases, and 9 bases separated the two germline ends. CDR1 SEHNR and CDR2 FQNEAQ come from the germline V gene (reference sequence). This CDR3 has 14 amino acids. The CDR3 nucleotides read TGTGCCAGCAGCTTAGAGGGGGGGCCCTACGAGCAGTACTTC. It is translated as CASSLEGGPYEQYF.

The chain uses TRBV3-1 (or the pseudogene TRBV3-2) and TRBJ2-6; D may be TRBD1 (5 bases). Trimming took off 2 bases at V and 0 bases at J, with 14 bases between the two ends. Germline V lookup: CDR1 LGHDT, CDR2 YNNKEL (reference sequence). The CDR3 covers 18 residues. CDR3 protein: CASSQISHQGSGANVLTF. CDR3 nucleotide sequence: TGTGCCAGCAGCCAAATTTCCCACCAGGGCTCTGGGGCCAACGTCCTGACTTTC.

The chain uses TRBV28 and TRBJ1-2; D may be TRBD1 (5 bases). Germline V gene sequence: CDR1 MDHEN, CDR2 SYDVKM. This CDR3 comprises 12 residues. The V end was cut by 5 bases, the J end by 8 bases, with 12 bases between. As DNA, the CDR3 is TGTGCCAGCAGTGGGCAGGAGGGGGGCTACACCTTC. The encoded protein is CASSGQEGGYTF.

The chain combines TRBV5-1 with TRBJ2-3; 11 bases align to TRBD2. The CDR3 is made up of 16 amino acids. The V and J ends lost 2 bases and 3 bases, in that order; junction bases with no gene match: 5. Germline loops: CDR1 SGHRS, CDR2 YFSETQ. The CDR3 reads CASSLITSGGTDTQYF. CDR3 nucleotide sequence: TGCGCCAGCAGCTTAATTACTAGCGGGGGTACAGATACGCAGTATTTT.

This rearrangement joins TRBV5-4 to TRBJ2-3; D remains ambiguous. The CDR3 consists of 15 residues. Germline CDR1 reads SGHNT; CDR2 reads YYREEE (reference sequence). Trimming stripped 0 bases from V and 0 bases from J, with 8 bases between. DNA for the CDR3: TGTGCCAGCAGCTTGGACTTATCTAGCACAGATACGCAGTATTTT. This encodes CASSLDLSSTDTQYF.

V gene TRBV19 combines with J gene TRBJ1-5; D remains unclear. V was clipped by 7 bases and J by 4 bases, with 11 bases between them. This CDR3 is built from 13 residues. Germline CDR1 LNHDA, CDR2 SQIVND (reference sequence). The CDR3 reads CASTTGGNQPQHF. CDR3 bases: TGTGCCAGTACCACCGGCGGGAATCAGCCCCAGCATTTT. Looking up the rest from reference TRBV19 and TRBJ1-5 gives the full variable domain: DGGITQSPKYLFRKEGQNVTLSCEQNLNHDAMYWYRQDPGQGLRLIYYSQIVNDFQKGDIAEGYSVSREKKESFPLTVTSAQKNPTAFYLCASTTGGNQPQHFGDGTRLSIL.

V and J are TRBV7-3 and TRBJ2-1; 13 nucleotides match TRBD2. V shed 6 bases, J shed 2 bases, and the junction held 4 bases outside the gene matches. Germline V gives CDR1 SGHTA, CDR2 FQGTGA. The CDR3 has 16 residues. The CDR3 is CASSPTSGGAYNEQFF. In DNA, the CDR3 is TGTGCCAGCAGTCCAACTAGCGGGGGGGCCTACAATGAGCAGTTCTTC. The full variable domain, its missing parts supplied by reference TRBV7-3 and TRBJ2-1, is GAGVSQTPSNKVTEKGKYVELRCDPISGHTALYWYRQSLGQGPEFLIYFQGTGAADDSGLPNDRFFAVRPEGSVSTLKIQRTERGDSAVYLCASSPTSGGAYNEQFFGPGTRLTVL.

This sequence joins TRBV11-2 and TRBJ1-1; maybe TRBD1 (6 bases). V was pared by 3 bases and J by 5 bases, with 22 bases between. Germline V gene data show CDR1 as SGHAT and CDR2 as FQNNGV. CDR3 length equals 17 residues. The CDR3 loop reads CASSLALGQPSRTEAFF. In DNA form, the CDR3 reads TGTGCCAGCAGCTTGGCCCTTGGACAGCCCAGTCGTACTGAAGCTTTCTTT.

The chain combines TRBV19 with TRBJ2-5; 8 nucleotides align to TRBD1. The J segment lost 5 bases and the V segment lost 4 bases, leaving 6 bases of the junction unmatched. The CDR3 sequence is 14 residues long. Germline V gives CDR1 LNHDA, CDR2 SQIVND (reference sequence). The CDR3 nucleotides are TGTGCCAGTAGTACAGGGGGCGCGAGGGAGACCCAGTACTTC. It specifies CASSTGGARETQYF.

The chain has TRBV9 and TRBJ2-2; D remains unclear. Germline loops: CDR1 SGDLS, CDR2 YYNGEE. The CDR3 contains 13 residues. V lost 1 base and J 8 bases, leaving 9 bases between the germline ends. CDR3 amino acids: CASSVQTGGELFF. Here the CDR3 DNA reads TGTGCCAGCAGCGTACAGACCGGGGGGGAGCTGTTTTTT.

This chain uses TRBV28 with TRBJ1-1; a weak D match, TRBD1 (5 bases). The CDR3 covers 15 residues. Per germline, CDR1 MDHEN and CDR2 SYDVKM. V was shortened by 1 base and J by 4 bases, with 13 bases between the two germline ends. Here the CDR3 DNA reads TGTGCCAGCAGTTTATATGGGGGGGTCGGCACTGAAGCTTTCTTT. Translated: CASSLYGGVGTEAFF.

V is TRBV5-4 and J is TRBJ2-1; 8 nucleotides align to TRBD2. Losses at the gene ends were 0 bases for V and 6 bases for J; bases not matched to a gene: 2. Germline-derived CDR1 and CDR2 are SGHNT and YYREEE (reference sequence). The CDR3 length is 14 residues. CDR3 nucleotides: TGTGCCAGCAGCTTGGAACTAGCGGCCAATGAGCAGTTCTTC. It specifies CASSLELAANEQFF.

V is TRBV24-1 and J is TRBJ2-5; TRBD1 matches at 7 bases. V gave up 5 bases and J gave up 5 bases; unmatched junction bases: 10. From germline, CDR1 is KGHDR and CDR2 SFDVKD. The CDR3 has 15 amino acids. The CDR3 DNA reads TGTGCCACCAGTGGGGGAGACAGGGATGGGGAGACCCAGTACTTC. Translated, it gives CATSGGDRDGETQYF.